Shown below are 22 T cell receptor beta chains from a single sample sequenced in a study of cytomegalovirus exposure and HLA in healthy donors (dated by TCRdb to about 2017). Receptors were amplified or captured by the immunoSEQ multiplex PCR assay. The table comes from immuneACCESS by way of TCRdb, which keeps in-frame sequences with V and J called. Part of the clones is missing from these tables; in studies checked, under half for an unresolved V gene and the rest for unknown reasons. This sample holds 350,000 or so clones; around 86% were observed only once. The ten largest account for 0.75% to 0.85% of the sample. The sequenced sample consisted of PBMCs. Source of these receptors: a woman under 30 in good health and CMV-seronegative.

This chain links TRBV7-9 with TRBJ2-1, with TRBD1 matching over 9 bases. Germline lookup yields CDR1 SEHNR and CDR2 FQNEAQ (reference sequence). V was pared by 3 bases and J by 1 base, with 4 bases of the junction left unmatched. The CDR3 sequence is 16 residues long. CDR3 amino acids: CASSLSGQGSYNEQFF. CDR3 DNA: TGTGCCAGCAGCTTGTCAGGACAGGGGTCCTACAATGAGCAGTTCTTC.

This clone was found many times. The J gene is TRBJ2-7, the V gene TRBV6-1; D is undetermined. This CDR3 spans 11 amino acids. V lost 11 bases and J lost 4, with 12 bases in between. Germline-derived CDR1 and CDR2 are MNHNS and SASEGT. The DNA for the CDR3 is TGTGCCTTAGAGGTCGGTTACGAGCAGTACTTC. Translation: CALEVGYEQYF.

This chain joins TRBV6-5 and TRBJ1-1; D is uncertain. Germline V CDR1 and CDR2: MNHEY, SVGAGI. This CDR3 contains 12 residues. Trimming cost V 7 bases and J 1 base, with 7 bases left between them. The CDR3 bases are TGTGCCAGCAACACACCGAACACTGAAGCTTTCTTT. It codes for CASNTPNTEAFF.

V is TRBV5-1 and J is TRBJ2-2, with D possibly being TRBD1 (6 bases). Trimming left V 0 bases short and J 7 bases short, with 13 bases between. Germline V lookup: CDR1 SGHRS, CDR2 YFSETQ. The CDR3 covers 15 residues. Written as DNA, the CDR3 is TGCGCCAGCAGCTTGGTGGTTGGGGGCGACGGGGAGCTGTTTTTT. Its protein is CASSLVVGGDGELFF. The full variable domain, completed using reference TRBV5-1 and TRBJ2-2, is KAGVTQTPRYLIKTRGQQVTLSCSPISGHRSVSWYQQTPGQGLQFLFEYFSETQRNKGNFPGRFSGRQFSNSRSEMNVSTLELGDSALYLCASSLVVGGDGELFFGEGSRLTVL.

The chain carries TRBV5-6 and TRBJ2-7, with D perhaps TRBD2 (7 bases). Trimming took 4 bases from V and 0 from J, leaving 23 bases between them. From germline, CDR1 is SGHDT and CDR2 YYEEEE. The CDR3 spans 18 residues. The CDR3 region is CASSPGKAGAIFSYEQYF. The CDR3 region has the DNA TGTGCCAGCAGCCCGGGTAAGGCGGGGGCTATATTCTCCTACGAGCAGTACTTC.

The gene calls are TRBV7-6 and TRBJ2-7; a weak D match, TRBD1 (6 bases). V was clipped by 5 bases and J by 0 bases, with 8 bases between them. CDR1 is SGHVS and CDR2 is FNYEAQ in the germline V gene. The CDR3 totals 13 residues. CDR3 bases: TGTGCCAGCAGCACAGGGCCCTCCTACGAGCAGTACTTC. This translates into CASSTGPSYEQYF.

CDR3 protein: CSVAEYGPRTEAFF. Written as DNA, the CDR3 is TGCAGCGTGGCAGAATACGGCCCGCGGACTGAAGCTTTCTTT. The rearrangement joins TRBV29-1 to TRBJ1-1; D is uncertain. The CDR3 consists of 14 residues. Germline V gives CDR1 SQVTM, CDR2 ANQGSEA. The V end lost 6 bases, the J end lost 5 bases, and 19 bases lay between the germline ends.

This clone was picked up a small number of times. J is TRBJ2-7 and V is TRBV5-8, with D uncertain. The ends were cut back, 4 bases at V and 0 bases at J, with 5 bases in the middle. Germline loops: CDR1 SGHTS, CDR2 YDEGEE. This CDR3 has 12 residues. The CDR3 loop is CASSPNSYEQYF. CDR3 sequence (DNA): TGTGCCAGCAGCCCCAACTCCTACGAGCAGTACTTC.

CDR3: CSVRGRPGQYTGELFF. The CDR3 bases are TGCAGCGTCAGAGGCAGACCGGGTCAATACACCGGGGAGCTGTTTTTT. This chain uses TRBV29-1 with TRBJ2-2; no firm D call. The CDR3 length is 16 residues. Germline V CDR1 and CDR2: SQVTM, ANQGSEA. Trimming pared 6 bases from V and 3 bases from J, leaving 20 bases between.

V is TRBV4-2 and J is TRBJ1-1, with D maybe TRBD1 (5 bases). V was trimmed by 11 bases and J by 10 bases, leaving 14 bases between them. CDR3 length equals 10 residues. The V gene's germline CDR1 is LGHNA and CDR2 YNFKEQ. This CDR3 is CAVGTPRAFF. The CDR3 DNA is TGTGCCGTAGGGACTCCGAGAGCTTTCTTT.

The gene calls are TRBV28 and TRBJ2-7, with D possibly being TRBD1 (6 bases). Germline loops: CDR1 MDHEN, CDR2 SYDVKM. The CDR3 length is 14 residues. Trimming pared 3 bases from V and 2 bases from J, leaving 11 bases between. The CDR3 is CASSFWGPAYEQYF. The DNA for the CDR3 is TGTGCCAGCAGTTTCTGGGGGCCTGCCTACGAGCAGTACTTC.

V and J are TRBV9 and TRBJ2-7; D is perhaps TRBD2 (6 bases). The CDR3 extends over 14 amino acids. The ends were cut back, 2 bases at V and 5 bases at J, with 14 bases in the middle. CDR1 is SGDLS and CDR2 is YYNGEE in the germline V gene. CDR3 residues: CASSVVEGGDEQYF. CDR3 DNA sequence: TGTGCCAGCAGCGTCGTGGAGGGTGGCGACGAGCAGTACTTC.

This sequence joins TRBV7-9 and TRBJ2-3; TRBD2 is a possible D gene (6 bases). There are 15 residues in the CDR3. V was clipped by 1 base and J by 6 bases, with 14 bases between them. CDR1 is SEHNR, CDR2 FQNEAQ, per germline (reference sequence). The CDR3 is CASSLGLELTDTQYF. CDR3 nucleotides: TGTGCCAGCAGCTTAGGACTAGAGCTGACGGATACGCAGTATTTT.

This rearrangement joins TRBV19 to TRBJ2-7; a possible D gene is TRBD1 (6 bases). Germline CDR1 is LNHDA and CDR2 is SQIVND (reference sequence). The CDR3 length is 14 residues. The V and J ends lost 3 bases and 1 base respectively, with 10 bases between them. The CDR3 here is CASSMHRESYEQYF. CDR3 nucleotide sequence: TGTGCCAGTAGTATGCACAGGGAATCCTACGAGCAGTACTTC.

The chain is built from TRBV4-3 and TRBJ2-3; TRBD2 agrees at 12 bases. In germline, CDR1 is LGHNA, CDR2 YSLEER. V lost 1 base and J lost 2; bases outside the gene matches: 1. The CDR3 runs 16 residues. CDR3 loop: CASSQGLAGATDTQYF. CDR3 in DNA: TGCGCCAGCAGCCAAGGACTAGCGGGGGCCACAGATACGCAGTATTTT.

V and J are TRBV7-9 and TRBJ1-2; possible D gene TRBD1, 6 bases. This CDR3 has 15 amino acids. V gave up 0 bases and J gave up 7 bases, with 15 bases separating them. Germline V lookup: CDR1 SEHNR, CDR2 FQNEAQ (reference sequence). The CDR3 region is CASSLASRGLGGYTF. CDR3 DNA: TGTGCCAGCAGCTTAGCCAGCAGGGGCCTGGGTGGCTACACCTTC.

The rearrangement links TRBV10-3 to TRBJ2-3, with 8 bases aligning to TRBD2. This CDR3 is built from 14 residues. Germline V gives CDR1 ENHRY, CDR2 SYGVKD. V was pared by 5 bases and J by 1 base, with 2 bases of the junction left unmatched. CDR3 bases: TGTGCCATCAGTCCGGGACTAGGCACAGATACGCAGTATTTT. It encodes CAISPGLGTDTQYF.

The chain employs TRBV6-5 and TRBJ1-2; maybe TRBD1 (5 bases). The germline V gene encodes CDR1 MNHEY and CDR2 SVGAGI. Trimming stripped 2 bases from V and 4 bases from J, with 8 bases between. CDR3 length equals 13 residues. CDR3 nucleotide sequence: TGTGCCAGCAGTTACGTGGACACCTATGGCTACACCTTC. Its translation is CASSYVDTYGYTF.

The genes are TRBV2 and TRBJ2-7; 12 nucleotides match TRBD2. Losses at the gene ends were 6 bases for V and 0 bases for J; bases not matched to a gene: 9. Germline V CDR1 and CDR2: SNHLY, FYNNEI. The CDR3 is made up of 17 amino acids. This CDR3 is CASRAGLAGPLSYEQYF. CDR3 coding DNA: TGTGCCAGCAGGGCAGGACTAGCGGGGCCCCTCTCCTACGAGCAGTACTTC.

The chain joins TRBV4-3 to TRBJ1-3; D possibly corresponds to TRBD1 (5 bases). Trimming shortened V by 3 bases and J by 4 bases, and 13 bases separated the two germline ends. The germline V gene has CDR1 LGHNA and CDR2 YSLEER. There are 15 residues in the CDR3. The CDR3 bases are TGCGCCAGCAGCCAGGGGCTTTTGGCCGGAAACACCATATATTTT. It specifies CASSQGLLAGNTIYF.

CDR3 bases: TGTGCCAGCAGCTTAGTGGACAGGTACGAGCAGTACTTC. This translates into CASSLVDRYEQYF. The rearrangement links TRBV7-8 to TRBJ2-7, with 7 bases matching TRBD1. The germline V gene encodes CDR1 SGHVS and CDR2 FQNEAQ. The CDR3 has 13 amino acids. The V and J ends lost 1 base and 4 bases, in that order; junction bases with no gene match: 1. Combining the CDR3 with reference TRBV7-8 and TRBJ2-7 gives the whole variable domain GAGVSQSPRYKVAKRGQDVALRCDPISGHVSLFWYQQALGQGPEFLTYFQNEAQLDKSGLPSDRFFAERPEGSVSTLKIQRTQQEDSAVYLCASSLVDRYEQYFGPGTRLTVT.

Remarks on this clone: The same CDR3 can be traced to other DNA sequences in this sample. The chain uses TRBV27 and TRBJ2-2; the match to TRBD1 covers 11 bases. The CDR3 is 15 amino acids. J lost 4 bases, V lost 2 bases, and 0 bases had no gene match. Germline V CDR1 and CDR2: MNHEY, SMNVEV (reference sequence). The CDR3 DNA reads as TGTGCCAGCAGTTTAGGGACAGGGGGCACCGGGGAGCTGTTTTTT. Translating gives CASSLGTGGTGELFF.